This TCR beta chain appears in the sequencing data of a study of circulating and synovial CD4+ cells in juvenile arthritis. General study findings and limits: Some such blood samples were as oligoclonal as synovium. CPL and bulk CD4 samples differed at least tenfold in T cell genomes.

Samples derive from patients with active juvenile idiopathic arthritis. The V gene end was trimmed by 5 bases and the J gene end by 13 bases; junction bases not matched to a gene: 15. From germline, CDR1 is SGHVS and CDR2 FQNEAQ. The CDR3 has 14 residues. Assay used: immunoSEQ multiplex PCR; TCRdb lists only in-frame clones, some missing. The data contain about 33,000 clones, roughly 95% of them seen just once; the ten biggest clones take up around 0.17%. This clone was detected once. Its specificity is not known. The TCR originated in a human donor with juvenile idiopathic arthritis. The material sequenced was CD4+ T cells from blood. V usage is TRBV7-8 and J usage is TRBJ2-5, with 8 bases matching TRBD1. DNA of the CDR3: TGTGCCAGCAGCCCCCAGGGGGCAATTGGAATGGTGTACTTC. It is translated as CASSPQGAIGMVYF.